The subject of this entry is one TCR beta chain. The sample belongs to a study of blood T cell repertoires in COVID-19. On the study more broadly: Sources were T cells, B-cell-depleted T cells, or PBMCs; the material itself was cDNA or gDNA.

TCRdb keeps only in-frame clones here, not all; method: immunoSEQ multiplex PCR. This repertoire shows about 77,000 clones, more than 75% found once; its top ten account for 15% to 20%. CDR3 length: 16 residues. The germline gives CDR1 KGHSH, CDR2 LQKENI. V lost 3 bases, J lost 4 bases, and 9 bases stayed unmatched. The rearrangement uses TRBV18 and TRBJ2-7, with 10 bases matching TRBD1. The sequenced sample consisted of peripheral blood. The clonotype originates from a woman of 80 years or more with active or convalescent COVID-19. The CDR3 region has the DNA TGTGCCAGCTCACCCGCCTCGACAGGGGGCAGATACGAGCAGTACTTC. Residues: CASSPASTGGRYEQYF.